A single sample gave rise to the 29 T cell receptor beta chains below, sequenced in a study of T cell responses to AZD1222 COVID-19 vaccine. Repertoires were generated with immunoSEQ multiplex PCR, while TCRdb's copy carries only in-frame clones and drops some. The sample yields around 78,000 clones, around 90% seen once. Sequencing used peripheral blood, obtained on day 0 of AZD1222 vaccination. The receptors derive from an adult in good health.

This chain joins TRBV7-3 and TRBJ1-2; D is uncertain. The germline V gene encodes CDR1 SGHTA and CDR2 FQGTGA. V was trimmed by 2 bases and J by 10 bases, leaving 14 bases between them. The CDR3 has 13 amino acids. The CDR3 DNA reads TGTGCCAGCAGCTTATCCCTGCTAGATGCCTACACCTTC. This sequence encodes CASSLSLLDAYTF.

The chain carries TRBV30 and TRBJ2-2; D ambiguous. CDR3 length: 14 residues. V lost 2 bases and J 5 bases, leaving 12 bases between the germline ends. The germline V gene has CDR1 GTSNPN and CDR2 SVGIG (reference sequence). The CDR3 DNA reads TGTGCCTGGAGTATGGCCCCTCCAACCGGGGAGCTGTTTTTT. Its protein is CAWSMAPPTGELFF.

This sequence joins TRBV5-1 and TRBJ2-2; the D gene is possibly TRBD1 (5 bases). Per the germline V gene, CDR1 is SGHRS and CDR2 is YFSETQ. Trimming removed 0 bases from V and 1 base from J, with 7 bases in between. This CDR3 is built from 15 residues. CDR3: CASSLGQRNTGELFF. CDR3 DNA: TGCGCCAGCAGCTTGGGACAGCGGAACACCGGGGAGCTGTTTTTT.

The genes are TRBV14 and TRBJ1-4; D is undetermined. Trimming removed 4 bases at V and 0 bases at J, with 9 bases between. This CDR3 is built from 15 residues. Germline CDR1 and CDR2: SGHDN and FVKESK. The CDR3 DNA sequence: TGTGCCAGCAGCCCCCGGTCCACAACTAATGAAAAACTGTTTTTT. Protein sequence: CASSPRSTTNEKLFF.

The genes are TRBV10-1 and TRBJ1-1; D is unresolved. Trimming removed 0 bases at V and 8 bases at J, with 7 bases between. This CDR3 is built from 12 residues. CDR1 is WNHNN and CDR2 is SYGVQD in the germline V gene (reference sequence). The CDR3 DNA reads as TGCGCCAGCAGTGAGTCGCCAGGCGAAGCTTTCTTT. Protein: CASSESPGEAFF.

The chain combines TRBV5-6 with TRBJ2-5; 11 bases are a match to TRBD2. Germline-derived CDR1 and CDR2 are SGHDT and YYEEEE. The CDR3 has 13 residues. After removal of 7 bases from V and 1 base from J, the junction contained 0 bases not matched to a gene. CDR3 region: CASGLAGQETQYF. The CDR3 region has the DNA TGTGCCAGCGGACTAGCGGGCCAAGAGACCCAGTACTTC.

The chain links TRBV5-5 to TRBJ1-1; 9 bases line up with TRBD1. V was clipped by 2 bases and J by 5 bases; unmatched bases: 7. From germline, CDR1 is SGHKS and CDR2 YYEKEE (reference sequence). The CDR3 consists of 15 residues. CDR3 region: CASSFEGTGRTEAFF. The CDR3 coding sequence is TGTGCCAGCAGCTTTGAGGGGACAGGGCGGACTGAAGCTTTCTTT.

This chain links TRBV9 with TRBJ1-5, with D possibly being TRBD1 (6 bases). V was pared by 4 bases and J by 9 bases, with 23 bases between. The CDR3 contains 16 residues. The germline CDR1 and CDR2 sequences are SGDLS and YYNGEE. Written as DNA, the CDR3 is TGTGCCAGCAGCCCTGGACAGTGGGCGACGGAAGGGCCCCAGCATTTT. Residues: CASSPGQWATEGPQHF.

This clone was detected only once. The CDR3 DNA reads as TGTGCCAGCAGCCTTCCGACAGAATATTCCTATGGCTACACCTTC. The encoded protein is CASSLPTEYSYGYTF. This chain uses TRBV6-5 with TRBJ1-2; D might be TRBD1 (5 bases). Germline-derived CDR1 and CDR2 are MNHEY and SVGAGI. The CDR3 has 15 residues. The V and J ends lost 6 bases and 4 bases respectively, with 18 bases between them.

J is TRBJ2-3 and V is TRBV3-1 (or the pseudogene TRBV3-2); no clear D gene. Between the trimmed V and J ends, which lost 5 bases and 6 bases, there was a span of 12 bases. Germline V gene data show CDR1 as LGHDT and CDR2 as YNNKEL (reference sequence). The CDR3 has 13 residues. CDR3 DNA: TGTGCCAGCAGCGGGTGGGGTGCGGATACGCAGTATTTT. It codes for CASSGWGADTQYF.

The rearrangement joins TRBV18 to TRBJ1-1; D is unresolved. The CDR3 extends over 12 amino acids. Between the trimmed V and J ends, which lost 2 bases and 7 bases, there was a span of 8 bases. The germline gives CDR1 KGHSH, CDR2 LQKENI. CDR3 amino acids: CASSPTAGEAFF. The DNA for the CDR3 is TGTGCCAGCTCACCAACAGCTGGTGAAGCTTTCTTT.

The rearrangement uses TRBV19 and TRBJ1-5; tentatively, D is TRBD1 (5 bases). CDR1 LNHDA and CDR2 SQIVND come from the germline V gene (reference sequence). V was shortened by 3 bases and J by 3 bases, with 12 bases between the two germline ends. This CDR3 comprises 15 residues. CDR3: CASSIKGAFNQPQHF. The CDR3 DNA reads TGTGCCAGTAGTATTAAAGGGGCGTTCAATCAGCCCCAGCATTTT. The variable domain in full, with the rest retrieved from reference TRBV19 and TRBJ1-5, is DGGITQSPKYLFRKEGQNVTLSCEQNLNHDAMYWYRQDPGQGLRLIYYSQIVNDFQKGDIAEGYSVSREKKESFPLTVTSAQKNPTAFYLCASSIKGAFNQPQHFGDGTRLSIL.

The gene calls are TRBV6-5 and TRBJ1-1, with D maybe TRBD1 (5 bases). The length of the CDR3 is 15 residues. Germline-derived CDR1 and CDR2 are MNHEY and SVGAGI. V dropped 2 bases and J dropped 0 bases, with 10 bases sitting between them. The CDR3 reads CASSYKGMMNTEAFF. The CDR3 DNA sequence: TGTGCCAGCAGTTACAAGGGGATGATGAACACTGAAGCTTTCTTT.

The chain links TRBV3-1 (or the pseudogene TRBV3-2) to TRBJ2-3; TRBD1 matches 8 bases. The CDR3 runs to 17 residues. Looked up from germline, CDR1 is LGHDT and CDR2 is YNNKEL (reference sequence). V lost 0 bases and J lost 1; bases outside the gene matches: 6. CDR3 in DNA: TGTGCCAGCAGCCAAGAAGGGGCGGGACAGGGCACAGATACGCAGTATTTT. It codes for CASSQEGAGQGTDTQYF.

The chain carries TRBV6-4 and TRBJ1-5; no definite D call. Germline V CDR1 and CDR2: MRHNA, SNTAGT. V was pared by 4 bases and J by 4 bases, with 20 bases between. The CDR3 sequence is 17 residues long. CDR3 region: CASSGLVGKVRNQPQHF. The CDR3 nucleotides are TGTGCCAGCAGTGGTCTAGTAGGGAAGGTTAGGAATCAGCCCCAGCATTTT.

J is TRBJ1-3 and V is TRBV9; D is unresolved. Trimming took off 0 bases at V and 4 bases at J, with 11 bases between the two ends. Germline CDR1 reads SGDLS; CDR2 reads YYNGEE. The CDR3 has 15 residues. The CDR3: CASSVGLTLGNTIYF. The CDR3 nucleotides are TGTGCCAGCAGCGTAGGATTGACACTGGGAAACACCATATATTTT.

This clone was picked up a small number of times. The CDR3, as DNA: TGTGCCAGCGGAACAGCAGGGCTCACTAATGAAAAACTGTTTTTT. The encoded protein is CASGTAGLTNEKLFF. This chain connects TRBV5-6 to TRBJ1-4; weak D call: TRBD1 (5 bases). Per germline, CDR1 SGHDT and CDR2 YYEEEE. Trimming removed 7 bases from V and 2 bases from J, with 15 bases in between. The CDR3 spans 15 residues.

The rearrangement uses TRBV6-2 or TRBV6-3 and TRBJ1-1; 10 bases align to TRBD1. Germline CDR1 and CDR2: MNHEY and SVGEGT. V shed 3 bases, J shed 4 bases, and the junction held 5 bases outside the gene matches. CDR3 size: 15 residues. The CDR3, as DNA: TGTGCCAGCAGTTATGGGGACAGGGGAATCACTGAAGCTTTCTTT. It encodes CASSYGDRGITEAFF.

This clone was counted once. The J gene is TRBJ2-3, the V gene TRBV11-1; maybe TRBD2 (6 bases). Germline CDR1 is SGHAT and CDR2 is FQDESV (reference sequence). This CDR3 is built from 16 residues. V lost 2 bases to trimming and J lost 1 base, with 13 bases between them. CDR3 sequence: CASSLLTSGGTDTQYF. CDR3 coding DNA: TGTGCCAGCAGCTTACTAACATCGGGGGGCACAGATACGCAGTATTTT.

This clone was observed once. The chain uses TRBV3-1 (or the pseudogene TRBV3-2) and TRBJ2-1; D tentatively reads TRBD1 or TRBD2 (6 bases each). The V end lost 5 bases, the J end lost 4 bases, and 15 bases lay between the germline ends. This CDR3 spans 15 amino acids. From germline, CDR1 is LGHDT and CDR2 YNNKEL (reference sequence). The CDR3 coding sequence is TGTGCCAGCAGCAAATACAGGGAGGCTTACAATGAGCAGTTCTTC. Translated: CASSKYREAYNEQFF.

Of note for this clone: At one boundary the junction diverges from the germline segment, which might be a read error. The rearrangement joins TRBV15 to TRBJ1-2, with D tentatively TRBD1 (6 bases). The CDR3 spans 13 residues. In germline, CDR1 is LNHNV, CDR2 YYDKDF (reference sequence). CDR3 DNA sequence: TGTGCCACCAGTAGAGGACAGTTCTATGGCTACACCTTC. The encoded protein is CATSRGQFYGYTF.

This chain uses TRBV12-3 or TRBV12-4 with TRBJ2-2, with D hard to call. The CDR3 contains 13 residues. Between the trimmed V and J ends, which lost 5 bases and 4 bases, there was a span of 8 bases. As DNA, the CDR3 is TGTGCCAGCAGTAGAGATGCCACCGGGGAGCTGTTTTTT. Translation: CASSRDATGELFF.

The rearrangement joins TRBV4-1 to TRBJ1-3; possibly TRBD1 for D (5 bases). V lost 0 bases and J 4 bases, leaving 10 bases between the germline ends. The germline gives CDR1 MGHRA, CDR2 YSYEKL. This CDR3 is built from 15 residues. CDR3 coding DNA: TGCGCCAGCAGCCAAGAACCTGGGGCGGGAAACACCATATATTTT. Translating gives CASSQEPGAGNTIYF.

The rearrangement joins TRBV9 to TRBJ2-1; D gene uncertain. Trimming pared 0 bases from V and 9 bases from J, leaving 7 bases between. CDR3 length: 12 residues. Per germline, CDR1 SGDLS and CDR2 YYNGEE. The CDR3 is CASSVDVGEQFF. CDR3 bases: TGTGCCAGCAGCGTAGATGTGGGTGAGCAGTTCTTC.

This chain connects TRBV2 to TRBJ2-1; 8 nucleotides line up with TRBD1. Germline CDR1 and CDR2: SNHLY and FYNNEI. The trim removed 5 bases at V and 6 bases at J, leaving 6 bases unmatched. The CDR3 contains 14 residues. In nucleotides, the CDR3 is TGTGCCAGCAGTCGGAGCACAGGGGGCAATGAGCAGTTCTTC. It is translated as CASSRSTGGNEQFF.

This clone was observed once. This chain's CDR3 is CASISGKEKLFF. DNA of the CDR3: TGTGCCAGCATAAGTGGGAAGGAAAAACTGTTTTTT. The V call is TRBV28, the J call TRBJ1-4; D not certain. V lost 7 bases to trimming and J lost 8 bases, with 11 bases between them. This CDR3 spans 12 amino acids. From germline, CDR1 is MDHEN and CDR2 SYDVKM.

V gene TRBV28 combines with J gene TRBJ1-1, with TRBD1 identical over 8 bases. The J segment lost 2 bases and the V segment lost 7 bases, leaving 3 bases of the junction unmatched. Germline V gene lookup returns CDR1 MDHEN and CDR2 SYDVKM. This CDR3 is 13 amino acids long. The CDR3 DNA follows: TGTGCCAGCATCGGACAGGGCAACACTGAAGCTTTCTTT. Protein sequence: CASIGQGNTEAFF.

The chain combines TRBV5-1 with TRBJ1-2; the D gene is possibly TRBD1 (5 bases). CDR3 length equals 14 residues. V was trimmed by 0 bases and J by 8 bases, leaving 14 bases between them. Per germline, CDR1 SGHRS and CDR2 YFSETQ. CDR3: CASSLGDRGWGYTF. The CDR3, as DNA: TGCGCCAGCAGCTTGGGGGACCGGGGCTGGGGCTACACCTTC.

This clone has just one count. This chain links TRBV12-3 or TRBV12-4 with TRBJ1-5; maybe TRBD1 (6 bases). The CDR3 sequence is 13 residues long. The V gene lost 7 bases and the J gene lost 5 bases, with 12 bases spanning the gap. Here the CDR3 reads CASKGTKDQPQHF. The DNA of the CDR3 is TGTGCCAGCAAGGGGACAAAAGATCAGCCCCAGCATTTT.